A selection of T cell receptor beta chains follows, all from one sample in a study of T cells in Graves' hyperthyroidism and ophthalmopathy. TCRdb processed the multiplex PCR reads anew with MiXCR; each CDR3 protein has one entry. The table includes nearly 600,000 distinct CDR3 sequences, approximately 13% detected once. Sequenced sample: blood. The receptors were gathered from a woman younger than 45 with Graves' hyperthyroidism that later progressed to Graves' ophthalmopathy. CDR3s include the opening cysteine and the closing phenylalanine or tryptophan. A D gene is named only where the DNA matches it firmly. Clone size is stated in some rows and not others, as once, few, many or a class when expanded.

v_call	d_call	clone_size	j_call	cdr3_nt	cdr3_aa
TRBV5-1	-	-	TRBJ1-1	TGCGCCAGCAGCCTGGACTTGATCATGAACACTGAAGCTTTCTTT	CASSLDLIMNTEAFF
TRBV6-1	-	many	TRBJ2-1	TGTGCCAGCAGTTGGCGGCCGGCCTCCTACAATGAGCAGTTCTTC	CASSWRPASYNEQFF
TRBV20-1	TRBD1	many	TRBJ2-1	TGCAGTGCTAGAGTGACAGGGGGAAGCTCCTACAATGAGCAGTTCTTC	CSARVTGGSSYNEQFF
TRBV11-2	TRBD1	many	TRBJ1-2	TGTGCCAGCAGCGGAGCGGGACAGGGTTCTAGAGAGGGGGACTATGGCTACACCTTC	CASSGAGQGSREGDYGYTF
TRBV3-1	-	many	TRBJ2-3	TGTGCCAGCAGTCGCCTCGGAGGAACAGATACGCAGTATTTT	CASSRLGGTDTQYF
TRBV12-3/TRBV12-4	TRBD1	many	TRBJ1-1	TGTGCCAGCAGTCAGCGGGACAGCGGGGAAGCTTTCTTT	CASSQRDSGEAFF
TRBV19	TRBD1	-	TRBJ1-5	TGTGCCAGTAGTATACCCCCCCGACAGGGTGGGATTAGCAATCAGCCCCAGCATTTT	CASSIPPRQGGISNQPQHF
TRBV7-9	-	many	TRBJ2-7	TGTGCCAGCAGAGCCGGGTTCCCCTACGAGCAGTACTTC	CASRAGFPYEQYF
TRBV11-2	-	-	TRBJ2-3	TGTGCCAGCAGCTTTTTGGAGATCGCAGATACGCAGTATTTT	CASSFLEIADTQYF
TRBV7-3	TRBD2	many	TRBJ2-2	TGTGCCAGCAGCCCTTCGGCTAGCGGGAACACCGGGGAGCTGTTTTTT	CASSPSASGNTGELFF
TRBV19	-	few	TRBJ2-2	TGTGCCAGTAGTTCTATATGGGGTGGGGAACTAACTAAGAACACCGGGGAGCTGTTTTTT	CASSSIWGGELTKNTGELFF
TRBV6-1	TRBD2	-	TRBJ2-2	TGTGCCAGCGAATCGCGGCTTCGGCAGCGGGGCTCGAACACCGGGGAGCTGTTTTTT	CASESRLRQRGSNTGELFF
TRBV7-9	-	few	TRBJ1-4	TGTGCCAGCAGCATCCGACATAATGAAAAACTGTTTTTT	CASSIRHNEKLFF
TRBV7-3	-	many	TRBJ2-7	TGTGCCAGCAGCTTACAGTGGGGGGCGGGGTCCTCCTACGAGCAGTACTTC	CASSLQWGAGSSYEQYF
TRBV11-2	-	many	TRBJ2-1	TGTGCCAGCAGCTCCCACCTCAATGAGCAGTTCTTC	CASSSHLNEQFF
TRBV28	-	many	TRBJ2-5	TGTGCCAGCAGGGCAAACAGGGTTTTGGGGACCCAGTACTTC	CASRANRVLGTQYF
TRBV7-9	-	many	TRBJ1-5	TGTGCCAGCAGCCCAGGGGCGGAGTACAATCAGCCCCAGCATTTT	CASSPGAEYNQPQHF
TRBV19	TRBD2	-	TRBJ2-1	TGTGCCAGTAGTCGCGGCGGGAGTGTCTACAATGAGCAGTTCTTC	CASSRGGSVYNEQFF
TRBV3-1	-	many	TRBJ2-5	TGTGCCAGCAGCCAAGATGGGGCGGGCTGGGAGACCCAGTACTTC	CASSQDGAGWETQYF
TRBV7-2	TRBD2	many	TRBJ2-7	TGTGCCAGCAGCCCAGTAGGGACTAGCGGGACTTTCTCCTACGAGCAGTACTTC	CASSPVGTSGTFSYEQYF
TRBV28	TRBD1	many	TRBJ2-7	TGTGCCAGCAGACCTGACAGGGTGATCGACGAGCAGTACTTC	CASRPDRVIDEQYF
TRBV10-2	TRBD2	-	TRBJ2-1	TGCGCCAGCAGTCCCCCGGGACTAGCGGCACATCTATCCTACAATGAGCAGTTCTTC	CASSPPGLAAHLSYNEQFF
TRBV3-1	TRBD1	many	TRBJ1-1	TGTGCCAGCAGCGCGGGACAGGGAGACATGAACACTGAAGCTTTCTTT	CASSAGQGDMNTEAFF
TRBV3-1	-	few	TRBJ1-1	TGTGCCAGCAGCCAAGCACACGGGCGGGGAGCTTTCTTT	CASSQAHGRGAFF
TRBV24-1	TRBD1	many	TRBJ2-7	TGTGCCACCAGTGACCCGGGACAGGGGTCTAACGAGCAGTACTTC	CATSDPGQGSNEQYF
TRBV19	-	once	TRBJ2-6	TGTGCCAGTAGTATTGTGGGTTACGGGGCCAACGTCCTGACTTTC	CASSIVGYGANVLTF
TRBV5-8	TRBD1	-	TRBJ2-1	TGTGCCAGCAGCTTGGTAGGGGACAGGGAAGGGAATGAGCAGTTCTTC	CASSLVGDREGNEQFF
TRBV6-1	TRBD2	few	TRBJ2-7	TGTGCCAGCAGATCCTTTAGCGGGAGTAAATACGAGCAGTACTTC	CASRSFSGSKYEQYF
TRBV29-1	-	many	TRBJ2-6	TGCAGCGTTGAAGAAAAAGGACAGTCTCACGTGGGGGCCAACGTCCTGACTTTC	CSVEEKGQSHVGANVLTF
TRBV5-1	TRBD1	many	TRBJ2-7	TGCGCCAGCAGCGTGCAGGGGGCCGACGAGCAGTACTTC	CASSVQGADEQYF
TRBV6-2/TRBV6-3	-	-	TRBJ2-7	TGTGCCAGCAGTGGTTCCAGGGACGGCGAGCAGTACTTC	CASSGSRDGEQYF
TRBV20-1	TRBD1	many	TRBJ2-5	TGCAGTGCTAGATTAGGGACAGGTGTTTGGGGACAAGAGACCCAGTACTTC	CSARLGTGVWGQETQYF
TRBV2	-	many	TRBJ1-2	TGTGCCAGCATCCTACAGGTTAACTATGGCTACACCTTC	CASILQVNYGYTF